This T cell receptor beta chain came from a study of metastatic and nonmetastatic thyroid tumors. Overall study context: The study looked at repertoires side by side in blood and in tumor or nodule tissue from malignant and benign thyroid patients. Overall study findings and caveats: The reported finding was significantly higher TCR beta diversity in malignant thyroid tumors relative to benign nodules, in blood and tumor.

Each patient went into thyroid surgery without having received any treatment. The V end lost 7 bases, the J end lost 1 base, and 12 bases lay between the germline ends. Per germline, CDR1 SEHNR and CDR2 FQNEAQ (reference sequence). This CDR3 has 14 amino acids. This clone was detected many times. Its antigen is unknown. Original data processing: It was from CDR3 differences across clinicopathological groups that a distant-metastasis classifier for papillary thyroid cancer was built. TCRdb recomputed clones from the PCR reads via MiXCR. TCRdb assigned the V and J calls; the authors' analysis was not used. The sample lists fewer than 15,000 clones, 12% occurring once.

Sequencing used blood. The TCR sequence derives from a female donor with papillary thyroid cancer or a benign thyroid nodule (not recorded which). Some clones in this sample may be carry-over from other donors' samples. This chain uses TRBV7-9 with TRBJ2-3, with no clear D. DNA for the CDR3: TGTGCCAGCATGGGGTCGCCCGGCACAGATACGCAGTATTTT. Translating it yields CASMGSPGTDTQYF.